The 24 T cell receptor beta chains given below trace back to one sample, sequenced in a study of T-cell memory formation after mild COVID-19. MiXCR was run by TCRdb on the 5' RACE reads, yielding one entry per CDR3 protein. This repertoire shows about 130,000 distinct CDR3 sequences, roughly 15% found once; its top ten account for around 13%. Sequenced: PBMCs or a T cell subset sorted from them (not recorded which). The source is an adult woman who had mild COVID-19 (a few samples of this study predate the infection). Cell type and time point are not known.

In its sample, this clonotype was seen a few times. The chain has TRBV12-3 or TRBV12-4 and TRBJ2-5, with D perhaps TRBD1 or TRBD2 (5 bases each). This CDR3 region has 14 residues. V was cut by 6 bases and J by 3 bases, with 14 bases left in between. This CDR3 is CASRHRDGKETQYF. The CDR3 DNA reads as TGTGCCAGCAGACACCGGGACGGTAAAGAGACCCAGTACTTC.

Here the CDR3 DNA reads TGTGCCAGCAGAAGTGGATCGGGCGGCTACACCTTC. It encodes CASRSGSGGYTF. The V and J genes are TRBV6-5 and TRBJ1-2, with D unclear. Trimming pared 6 bases from V and 8 bases from J, leaving 13 bases between. The CDR3 covers 12 residues. Germline CDR1 reads MNHEY; CDR2 reads SVGAGI.

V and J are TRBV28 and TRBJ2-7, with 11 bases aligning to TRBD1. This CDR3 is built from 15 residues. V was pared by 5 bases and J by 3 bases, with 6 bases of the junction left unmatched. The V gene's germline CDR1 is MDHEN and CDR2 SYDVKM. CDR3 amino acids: CASSQSGTGGYEQYF. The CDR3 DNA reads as TGTGCCAGCAGTCAATCCGGGACAGGGGGCTACGAGCAGTACTTC.

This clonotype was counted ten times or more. CDR3 region: CASSSDRVTYEQYF. CDR3 DNA sequence: TGTGCCAGCAGCAGCGACAGGGTGACCTACGAGCAGTACTTC. The chain uses TRBV11-3 and TRBJ2-7; 7 positions agree with TRBD1. From germline, CDR1 is SGHNT and CDR2 YENEEA. CDR3 length equals 14 residues. With V trimmed by 5 bases and J by 2 bases, 6 bases remained unmatched.

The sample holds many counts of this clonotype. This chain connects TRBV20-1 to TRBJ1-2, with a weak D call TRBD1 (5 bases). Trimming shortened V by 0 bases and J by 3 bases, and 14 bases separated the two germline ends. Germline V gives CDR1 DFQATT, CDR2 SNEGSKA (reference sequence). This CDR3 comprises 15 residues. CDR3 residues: CSARDGGRLHYGYTF. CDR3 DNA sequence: TGCAGTGCTAGAGATGGGGGGAGACTTCACTATGGCTACACCTTC.

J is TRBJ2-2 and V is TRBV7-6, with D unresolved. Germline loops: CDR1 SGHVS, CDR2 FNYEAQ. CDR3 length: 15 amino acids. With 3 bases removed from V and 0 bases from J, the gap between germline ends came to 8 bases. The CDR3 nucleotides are TGTGCCAGCAGCTTCGTGGCAGCGAACACCGGGGAGCTGTTTTTT. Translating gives CASSFVAANTGELFF.

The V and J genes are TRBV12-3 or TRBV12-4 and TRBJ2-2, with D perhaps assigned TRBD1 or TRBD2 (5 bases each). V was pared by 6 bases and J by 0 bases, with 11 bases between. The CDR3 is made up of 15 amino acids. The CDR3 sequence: CASRTGTANTGELFF. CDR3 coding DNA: TGTGCCAGCAGGACCGGGACGGCGAACACCGGGGAGCTGTTTTTT.

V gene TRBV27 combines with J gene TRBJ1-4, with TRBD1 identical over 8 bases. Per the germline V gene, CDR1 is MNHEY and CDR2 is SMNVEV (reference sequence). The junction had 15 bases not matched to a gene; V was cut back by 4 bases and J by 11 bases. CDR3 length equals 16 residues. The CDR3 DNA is TGTGCCAGCAGTTACACCCACAGGGGGAATACAATGAAACTGTTTTTT. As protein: CASSYTHRGNTMKLFF. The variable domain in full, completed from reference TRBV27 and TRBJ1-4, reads EAQVTQNPRYLITVTGKKLTVTCSQNMNHEYMSWYRQDPGLGLRQIYYSMNVEVTDKGDVPEGYKVSRKEKRNFPLILESPSPNQTSLYFCASSYTHRGNTMKLFFGSGTQLSVL.

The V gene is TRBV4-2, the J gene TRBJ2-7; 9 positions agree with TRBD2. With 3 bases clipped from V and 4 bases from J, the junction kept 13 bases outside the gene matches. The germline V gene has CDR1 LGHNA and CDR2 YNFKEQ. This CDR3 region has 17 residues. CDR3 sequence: CASSQDAREGLIYEQYF. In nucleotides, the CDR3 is TGTGCCAGCAGCCAGGATGCGCGGGAGGGCCTTATTTACGAGCAGTACTTC.

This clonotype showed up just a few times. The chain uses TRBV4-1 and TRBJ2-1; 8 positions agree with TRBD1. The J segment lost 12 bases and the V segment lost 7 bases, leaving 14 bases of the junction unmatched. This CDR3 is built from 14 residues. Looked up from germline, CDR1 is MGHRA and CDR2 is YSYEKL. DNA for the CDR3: TGCGCCAGCAAGTATCCCGGACAGGGCTTTTCGCAGTTCTTC. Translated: CASKYPGQGFSQFF.

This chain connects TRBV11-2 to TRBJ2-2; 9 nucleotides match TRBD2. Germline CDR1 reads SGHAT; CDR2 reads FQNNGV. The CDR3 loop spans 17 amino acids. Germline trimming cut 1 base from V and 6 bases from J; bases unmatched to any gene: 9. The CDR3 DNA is TGTGCCAGCAGCTTAGTACCTAGCGGGATTGGGTCCGGGGAGCTGTTTTTT. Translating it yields CASSLVPSGIGSGELFF.

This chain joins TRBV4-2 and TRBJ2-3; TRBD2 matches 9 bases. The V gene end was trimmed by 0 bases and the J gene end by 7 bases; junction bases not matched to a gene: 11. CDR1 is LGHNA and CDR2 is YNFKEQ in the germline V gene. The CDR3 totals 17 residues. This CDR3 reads CASSQDASGAVKNTQYF. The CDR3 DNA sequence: TGTGCCAGCAGCCAAGATGCTAGCGGGGCCGTTAAAAATACGCAGTATTTT.

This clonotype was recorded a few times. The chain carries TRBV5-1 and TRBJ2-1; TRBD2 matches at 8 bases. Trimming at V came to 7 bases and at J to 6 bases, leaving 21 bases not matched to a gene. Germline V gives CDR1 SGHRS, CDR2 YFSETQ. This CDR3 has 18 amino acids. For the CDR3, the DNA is TGCGCCAGCGAGGGACCCCGGGGGGGGGTAGTAATGGCCAATGAGCAGTTCTTC. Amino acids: CASEGPRGGVVMANEQFF.

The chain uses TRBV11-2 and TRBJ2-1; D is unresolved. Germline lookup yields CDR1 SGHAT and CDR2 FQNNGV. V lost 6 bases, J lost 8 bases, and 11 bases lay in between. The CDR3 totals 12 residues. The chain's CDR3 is CASRFLAHEQFF. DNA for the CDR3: TGTGCCAGCAGATTTCTCGCGCATGAGCAGTTCTTC.

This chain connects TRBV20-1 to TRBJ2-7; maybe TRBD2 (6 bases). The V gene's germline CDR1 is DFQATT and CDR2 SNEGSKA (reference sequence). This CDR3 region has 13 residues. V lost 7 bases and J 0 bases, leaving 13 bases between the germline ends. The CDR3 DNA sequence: TGCAGTGGCGGGAACGGGCTCTCCTACGAGCAGTACTTC. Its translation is CSGGNGLSYEQYF.

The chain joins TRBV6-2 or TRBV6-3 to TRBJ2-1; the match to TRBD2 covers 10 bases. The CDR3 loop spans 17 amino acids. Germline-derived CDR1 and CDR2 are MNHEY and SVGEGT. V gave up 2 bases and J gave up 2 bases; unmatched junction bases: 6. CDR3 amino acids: CASSYVPSGSTYNEQFF. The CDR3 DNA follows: TGTGCCAGCAGTTACGTACCTAGCGGGAGTACCTACAATGAGCAGTTCTTC.

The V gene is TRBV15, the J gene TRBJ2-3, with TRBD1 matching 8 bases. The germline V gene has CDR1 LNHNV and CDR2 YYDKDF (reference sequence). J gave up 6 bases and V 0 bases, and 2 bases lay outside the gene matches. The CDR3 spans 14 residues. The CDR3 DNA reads TGTGCCACCAGCAGAGAAGGACAGGGTGATACGCAGTATTTT. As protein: CATSREGQGDTQYF.

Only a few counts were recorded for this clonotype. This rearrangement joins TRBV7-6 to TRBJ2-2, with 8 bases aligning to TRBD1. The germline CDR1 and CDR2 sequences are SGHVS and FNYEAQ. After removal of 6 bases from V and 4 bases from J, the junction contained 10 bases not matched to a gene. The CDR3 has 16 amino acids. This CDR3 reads CASSSGQGLFTGELFF. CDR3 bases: TGTGCCAGCAGTTCCGGACAGGGCCTATTCACCGGGGAGCTGTTTTTT.

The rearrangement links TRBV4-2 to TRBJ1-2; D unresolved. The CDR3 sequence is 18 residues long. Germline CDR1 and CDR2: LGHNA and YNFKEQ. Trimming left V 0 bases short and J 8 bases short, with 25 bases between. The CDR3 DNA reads TGTGCCAGCAGCCAAGACGATATGACCAGTTCCCAGGCTGTGGGCTACACCTTC. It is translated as CASSQDDMTSSQAVGYTF.

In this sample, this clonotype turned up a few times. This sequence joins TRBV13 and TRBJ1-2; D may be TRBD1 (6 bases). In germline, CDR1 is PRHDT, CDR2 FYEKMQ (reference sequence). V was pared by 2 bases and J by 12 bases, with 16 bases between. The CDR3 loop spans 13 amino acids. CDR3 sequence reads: CASSLSGQPEHTF. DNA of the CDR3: TGTGCCAGCAGCTTAAGCGGACAGCCGGAGCACACCTTC.

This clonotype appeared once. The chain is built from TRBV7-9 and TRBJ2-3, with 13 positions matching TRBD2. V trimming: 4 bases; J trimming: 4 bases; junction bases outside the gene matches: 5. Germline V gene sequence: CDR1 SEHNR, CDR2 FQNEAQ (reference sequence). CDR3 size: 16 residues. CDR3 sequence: CASSCSGLAGADTQYF. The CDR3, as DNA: TGTGCCAGCAGCTGTAGCGGACTAGCGGGGGCAGATACGCAGTATTTT. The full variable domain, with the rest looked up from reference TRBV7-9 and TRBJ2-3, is DTGVSQNPRHKITKRGQNVTFRCDPISEHNRLYWYRQTLGQGPEFLTYFQNEAQLEKSRLLSDRFSAERPKGSFSTLEIQRTEQGDSAMYLCASSCSGLAGADTQYFGPGTRLTVL.

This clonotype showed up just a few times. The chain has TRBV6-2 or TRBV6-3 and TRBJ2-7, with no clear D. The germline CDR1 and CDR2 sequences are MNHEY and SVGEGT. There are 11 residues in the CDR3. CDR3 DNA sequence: TGTGCATCCGCCCAGAACTACGAGCAGTACTTC. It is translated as CASAQNYEQYF.

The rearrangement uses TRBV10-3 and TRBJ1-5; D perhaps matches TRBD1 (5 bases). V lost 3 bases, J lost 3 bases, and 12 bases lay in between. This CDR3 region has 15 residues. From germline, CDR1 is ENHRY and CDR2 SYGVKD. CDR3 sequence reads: CAISEPGPINQPQHF. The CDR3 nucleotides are TGTGCCATCAGTGAACCGGGACCGATCAATCAGCCCCAGCATTTT.

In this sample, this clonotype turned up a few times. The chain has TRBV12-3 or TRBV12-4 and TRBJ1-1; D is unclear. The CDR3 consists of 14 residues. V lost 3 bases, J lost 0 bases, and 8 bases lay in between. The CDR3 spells CASSFRHMNTEAFF. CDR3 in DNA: TGTGCCAGCAGTTTTCGCCACATGAACACTGAAGCTTTCTTT.